This T cell receptor (beta chain) was recorded in a study of early T cells in non-severe SARS-CoV-2 infection. Turning to the study itself: Sequencing of bulk RNA from unsorted whole blood was done, without chain pairing.

The germline gives CDR1 MNHNS, CDR2 SASEGT. The V and J ends lost 3 bases and 0 bases respectively, with 9 bases between them. This CDR3 is built from 15 residues. TCRdb reanalysed the 5' RACE reads using MiXCR and keeps one entry per CDR3 protein. In the table there are 63,000 or so distinct CDR3 sequences, about 12% of which are singletons. The V and J genes are TRBV6-1 and TRBJ1-3; D is undetermined. The receptor's source is an adult who was a healthcare worker with PCR-confirmed SARS-CoV-2 infection or an uninfected control (not recorded which). Source material: whole blood. The CDR3 is CASSDPRSSGNTIYF. CDR3 nucleotides: TGTGCCAGCAGTGACCCCCGTAGCTCTGGAAACACCATATATTTT.